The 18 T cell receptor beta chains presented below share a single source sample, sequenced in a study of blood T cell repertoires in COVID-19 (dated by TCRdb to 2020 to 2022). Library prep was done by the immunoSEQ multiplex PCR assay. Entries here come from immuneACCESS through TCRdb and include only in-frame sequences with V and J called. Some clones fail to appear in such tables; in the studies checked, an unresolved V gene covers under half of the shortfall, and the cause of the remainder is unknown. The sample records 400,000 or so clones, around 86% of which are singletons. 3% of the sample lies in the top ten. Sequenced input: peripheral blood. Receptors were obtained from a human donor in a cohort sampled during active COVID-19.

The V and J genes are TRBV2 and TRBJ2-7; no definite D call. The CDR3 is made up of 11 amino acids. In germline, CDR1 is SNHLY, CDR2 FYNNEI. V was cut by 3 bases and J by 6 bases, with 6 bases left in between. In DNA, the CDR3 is TGTGCCAGCAGTGAGAGGAGCGAGCAGTACTTC. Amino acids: CASSERSEQYF. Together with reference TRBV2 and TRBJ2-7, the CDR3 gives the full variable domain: EPEVTQTPSHQVTQMGQEVILRCVPISNHLYFYWYRQILGQKVEFLVSFYNNEISEKSEIFDDQFSVERPDGSNFTLKIRSTKLEDSAMYFCASSERSEQYFGPGTRLTVT.

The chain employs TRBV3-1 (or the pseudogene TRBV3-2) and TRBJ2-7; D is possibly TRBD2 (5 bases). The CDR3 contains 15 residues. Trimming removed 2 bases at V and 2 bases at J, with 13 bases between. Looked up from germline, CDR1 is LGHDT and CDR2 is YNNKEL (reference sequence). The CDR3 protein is CASSQRPGSAYEQYF. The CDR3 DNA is TGTGCCAGCAGCCAACGTCCGGGTAGCGCCTACGAGCAGTACTTC.

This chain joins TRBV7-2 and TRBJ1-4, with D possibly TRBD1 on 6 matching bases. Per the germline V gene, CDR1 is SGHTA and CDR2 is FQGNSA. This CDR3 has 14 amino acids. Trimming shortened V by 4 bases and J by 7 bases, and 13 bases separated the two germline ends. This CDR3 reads CASSSNPGAEKLFF. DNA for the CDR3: TGTGCCAGCAGCTCGAACCCAGGGGCTGAAAAACTGTTTTTT. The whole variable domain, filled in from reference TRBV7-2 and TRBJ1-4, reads GAGVSQSPSNKVTEKGKDVELRCDPISGHTALYWYRQSLGQGLEFLIYFQGNSAPDKSGLPSDRFSAERTGGSVSTLTIQRTQQEDSAVYLCASSSNPGAEKLFFGSGTQLSVL.

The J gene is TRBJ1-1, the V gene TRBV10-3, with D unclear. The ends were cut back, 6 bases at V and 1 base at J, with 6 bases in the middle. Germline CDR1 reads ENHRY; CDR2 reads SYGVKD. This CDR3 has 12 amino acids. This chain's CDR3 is CAIRQSNTEAFF. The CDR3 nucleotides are TGTGCCATCAGACAGTCGAACACTGAAGCTTTCTTT.

CDR3 loop: CASSPPVGAGANVLTF. The CDR3 region has the DNA TGTGCCAGCTCACCACCGGTGGGGGCAGGGGCCAACGTCCTGACTTTC. The J gene is TRBJ2-6, the V gene TRBV18; possibly TRBD1 for D (6 bases). V was clipped by 0 bases and J by 4 bases, with 10 bases between them. Germline CDR1 reads KGHSH; CDR2 reads LQKENI. The length of the CDR3 is 16 residues. The full variable domain, in which reference TRBV18 and TRBJ2-6 provide the parts outside the CDR3, is NAGVMQNPRHLVRRRGQEARLRCSPMKGHSHVYWYRQLPEEGLKFMVYLQKENIIDESGMPKERFSAEFPKEGPSILRIQQVVRGDSAAYFCASSPPVGAGANVLTFGAGSRLTVL.

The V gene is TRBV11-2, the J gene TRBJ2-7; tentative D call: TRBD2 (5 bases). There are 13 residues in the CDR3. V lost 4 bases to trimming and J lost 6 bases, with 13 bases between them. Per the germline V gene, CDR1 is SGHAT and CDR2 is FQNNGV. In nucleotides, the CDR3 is TGTGCCAGCAGCTCCCTGACCCGGGGCGAGCAGTACTTC. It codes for CASSSLTRGEQYF.

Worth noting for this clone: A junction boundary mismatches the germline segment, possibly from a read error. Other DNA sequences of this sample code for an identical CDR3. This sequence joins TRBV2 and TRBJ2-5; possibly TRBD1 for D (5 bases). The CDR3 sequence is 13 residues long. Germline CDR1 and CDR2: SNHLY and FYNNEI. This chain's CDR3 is CASSEDSQETQYF. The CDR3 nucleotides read TGTGCCAGCAGCGAAGACAGCCAAGAGACCCAGTACTTC.

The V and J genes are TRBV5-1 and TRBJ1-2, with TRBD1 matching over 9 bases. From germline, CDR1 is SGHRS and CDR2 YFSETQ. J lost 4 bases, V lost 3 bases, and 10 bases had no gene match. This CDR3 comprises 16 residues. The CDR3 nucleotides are TGCGCCAGCAGCTCAAATGGCCCGACAGGGGGCTATGGCTACACCTTC. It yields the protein CASSSNGPTGGYGYTF.

This CDR3 reads CASSFVGGDLVRELFF. The CDR3, as DNA: TGTGCCAGCAGTTTTGTAGGAGGAGACCTGGTACGGGAGCTGTTTTTT. This chain links TRBV27 with TRBJ2-2, with a tentative D call TRBD2 (5 bases). Germline V gives CDR1 MNHEY, CDR2 SMNVEV (reference sequence). The V end was cut by 3 bases, the J end by 9 bases, with 20 bases between. There are 16 residues in the CDR3.

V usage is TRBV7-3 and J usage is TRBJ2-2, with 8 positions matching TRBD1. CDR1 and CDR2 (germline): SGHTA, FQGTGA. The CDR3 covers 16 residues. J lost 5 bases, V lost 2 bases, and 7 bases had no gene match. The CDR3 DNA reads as TGTGCCAGCAGCTTAGTAAGGGACAGGTTAACCGGGGAGCTGTTTTTT. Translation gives CASSLVRDRLTGELFF.

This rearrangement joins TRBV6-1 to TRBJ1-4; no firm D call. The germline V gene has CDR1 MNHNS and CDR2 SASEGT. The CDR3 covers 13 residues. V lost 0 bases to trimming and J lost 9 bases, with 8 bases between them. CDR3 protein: CASSEARGKKLFF. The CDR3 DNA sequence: TGTGCCAGCAGTGAAGCGCGAGGAAAAAAACTGTTTTTT.

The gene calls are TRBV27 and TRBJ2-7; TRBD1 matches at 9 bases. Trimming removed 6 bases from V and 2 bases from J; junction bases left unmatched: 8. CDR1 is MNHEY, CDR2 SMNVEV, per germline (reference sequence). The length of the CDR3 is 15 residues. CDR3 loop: CASRSQGAFTYEQYF. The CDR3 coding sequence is TGTGCCAGCAGGTCACAGGGGGCTTTCACCTACGAGCAGTACTTC.

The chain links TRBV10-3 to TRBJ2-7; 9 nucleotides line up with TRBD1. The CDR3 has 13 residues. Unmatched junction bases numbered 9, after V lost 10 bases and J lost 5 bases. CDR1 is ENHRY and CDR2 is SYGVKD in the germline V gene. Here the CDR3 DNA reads TGTGCCACCACCGGGACAGGGCTGAACGAGCAGTACTTC. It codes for CATTGTGLNEQYF.

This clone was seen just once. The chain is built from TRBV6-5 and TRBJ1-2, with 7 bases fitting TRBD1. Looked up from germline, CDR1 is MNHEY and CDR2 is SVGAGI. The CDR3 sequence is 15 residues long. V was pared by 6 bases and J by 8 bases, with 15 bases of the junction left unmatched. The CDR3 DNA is TGTGCCAGCAGCGCCTCCGAAGGGGGCTGGCGGGGCTACACCTTC. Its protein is CASSASEGGWRGYTF.

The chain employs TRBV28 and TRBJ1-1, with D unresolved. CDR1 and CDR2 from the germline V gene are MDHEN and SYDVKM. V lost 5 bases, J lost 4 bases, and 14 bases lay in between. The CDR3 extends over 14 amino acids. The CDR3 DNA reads TGTGCCAGCAGTCTTCGACGGAGCGCCACTGAAGCTTTCTTT. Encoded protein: CASSLRRSATEAFF. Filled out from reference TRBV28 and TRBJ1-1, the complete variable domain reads DVKVTQSSRYLVKRTGEKVFLECVQDMDHENMFWYRQDPGLGLRLIYFSYDVKMKEKGDIPEGYSVSREKKERFSLILESASTNQTSMYLCASSLRRSATEAFFGQGTRLTVV.

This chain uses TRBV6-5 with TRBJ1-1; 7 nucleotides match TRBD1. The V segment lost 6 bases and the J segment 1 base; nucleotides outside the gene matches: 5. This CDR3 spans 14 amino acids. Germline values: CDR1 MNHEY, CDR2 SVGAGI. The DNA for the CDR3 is TGTGCCAGCAGCCTAGACAGGGAGAACACTGAAGCTTTCTTT. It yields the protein CASSLDRENTEAFF.

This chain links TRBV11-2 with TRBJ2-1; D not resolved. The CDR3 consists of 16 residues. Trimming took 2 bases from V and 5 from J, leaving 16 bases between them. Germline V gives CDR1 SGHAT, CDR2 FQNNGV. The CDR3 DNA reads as TGTGCCAGCAGCTTACGCTTTAGCAGCCGAAACAATGAGCAGTTCTTC. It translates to CASSLRFSSRNNEQFF.

CDR3 amino acids: CASSRQERVYGYTF. CDR3 bases: TGTGCCAGTAGTCGACAGGAACGGGTCTATGGCTACACCTTC. V is TRBV19 and J is TRBJ1-2, with D perhaps matching TRBD1 (6 bases). The CDR3 loop spans 14 amino acids. Germline V CDR1 and CDR2: LNHDA, SQIVND (reference sequence). Trimming removed 5 bases from V and 4 bases from J, with 14 bases in between.